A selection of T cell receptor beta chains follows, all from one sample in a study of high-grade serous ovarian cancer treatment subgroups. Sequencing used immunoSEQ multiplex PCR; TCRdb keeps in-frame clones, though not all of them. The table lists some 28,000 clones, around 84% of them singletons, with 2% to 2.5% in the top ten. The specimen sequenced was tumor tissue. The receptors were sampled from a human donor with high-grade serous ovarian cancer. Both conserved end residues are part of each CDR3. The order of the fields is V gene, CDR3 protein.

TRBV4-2	CASSQDQGEKLFF
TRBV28	CASSLRRLKTYEQYF
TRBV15	CATSRELATNTGELFF
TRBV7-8	CASSVTGTGAYEQYF
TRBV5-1	CASSLVGTSGNNEQFF
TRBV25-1	CASRSQGSYEQYF
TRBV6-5	CASSRTGDVKNIQYF
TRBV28	CASSSGSIQKSQPQHF
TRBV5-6	CASSLQGYFYNEQFF
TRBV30	CAWSVTISYEQYF
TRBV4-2	CASSPRRGRDEQYF
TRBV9	CASSVENRGPGNTIYF
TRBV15	CATSRISRTGDNEQFF
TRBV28	CASGGQVLYGYTF
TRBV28	CASSPRYEQFF
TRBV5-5	CASTVGQMNTEAFF
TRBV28	CASSLNFPSYEQYF
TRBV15	CATSVRTSISFGYTF
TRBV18	CASSRDRGHEQYF
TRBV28	CASSLQGRGSYTF
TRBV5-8	CASSRDRGRYNEQFF
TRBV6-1	CASSVRGFNEKLFF
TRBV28	CASSTSRDRARETQYF
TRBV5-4	CASSQPGLSQETQYF
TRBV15	CATSRVTWKGDYGYTF
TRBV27	CASSFRARRGYNEQFF
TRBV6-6	CASKRPAPYTEAFF
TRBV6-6	CASRLHGSYEQYF
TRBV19	CASGGGLLNTEAFF
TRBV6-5	CASTRGQIGNTIYF
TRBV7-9	CASSLDSGKNTEAFF
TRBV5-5	CASSPEWAATNEKLFF
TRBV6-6	CASSYRDNQPQHF
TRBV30	CAWSASLYTGLFFF
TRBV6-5	CASMGQGYHEAFF
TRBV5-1	CASSLVGGSNQPQHF
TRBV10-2	CASSESNRGIYEQYF
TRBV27	CASSSLAPTDTQYF
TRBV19	CASSPQGTVPYEQYF
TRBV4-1	CASSPGVVVETQYF
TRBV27	CASSFDRALDPYEQYF
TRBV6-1	CASSERAASGANVLTF
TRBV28	CASSFRRVGGDIPYEQYF
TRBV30	CAWSVRGQGSNQPQHF
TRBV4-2	CASSQGPGGIIYEQYF
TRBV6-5	CASSRSGGGNEQFF
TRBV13	CASSPRDNSGSPQGTQYF
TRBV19	CASSMGLSSYEQYF
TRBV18	CASSPLTKNEQFF
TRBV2	CASSADRGTGELFF
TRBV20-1	CSARLGSGYTF
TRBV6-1	CASSEAPGSGYGYTF
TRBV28	CASSLARDEQFF
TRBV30	CACTQGAAGYTF
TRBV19	CASSITGQRFRTEAFF
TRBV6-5	CASSKTSGGTGELFF
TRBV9	CASSVDGANEQYF
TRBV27	CASTRGPQGTQYF
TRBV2	CASSGRAQETQYF